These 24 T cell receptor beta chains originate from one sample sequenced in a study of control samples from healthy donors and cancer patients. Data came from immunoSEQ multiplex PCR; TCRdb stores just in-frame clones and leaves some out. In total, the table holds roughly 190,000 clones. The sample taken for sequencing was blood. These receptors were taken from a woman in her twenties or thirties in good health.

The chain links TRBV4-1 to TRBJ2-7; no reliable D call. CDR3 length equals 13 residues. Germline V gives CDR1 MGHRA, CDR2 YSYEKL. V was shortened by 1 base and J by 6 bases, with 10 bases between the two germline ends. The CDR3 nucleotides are TGCGCCAGCAGCCAAGGCCCTTGGAGCGAGCAGTACTTC. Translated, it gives CASSQGPWSEQYF.

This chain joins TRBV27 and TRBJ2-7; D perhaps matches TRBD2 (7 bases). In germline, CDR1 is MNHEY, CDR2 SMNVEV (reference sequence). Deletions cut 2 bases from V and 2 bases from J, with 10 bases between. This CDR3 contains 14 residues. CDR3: CASSLEGGPYEQYF. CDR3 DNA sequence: TGTGCCAGCAGTTTAGAGGGGGGGCCCTACGAGCAGTACTTC.

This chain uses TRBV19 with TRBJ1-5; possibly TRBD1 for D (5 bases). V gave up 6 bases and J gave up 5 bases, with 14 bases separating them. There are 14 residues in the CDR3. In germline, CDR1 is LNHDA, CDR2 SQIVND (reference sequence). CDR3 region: CASSQGTIDQPQHF. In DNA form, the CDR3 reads TGTGCCAGTAGCCAAGGGACGATAGATCAGCCCCAGCATTTT.

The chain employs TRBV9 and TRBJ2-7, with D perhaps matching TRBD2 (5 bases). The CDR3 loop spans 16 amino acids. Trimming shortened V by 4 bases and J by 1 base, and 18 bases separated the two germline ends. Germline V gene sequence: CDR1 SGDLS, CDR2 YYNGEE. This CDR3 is CASSCPLGLLSYEQYF. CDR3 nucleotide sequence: TGTGCCAGCAGCTGCCCACTTGGACTGTTATCCTACGAGCAGTACTTC.

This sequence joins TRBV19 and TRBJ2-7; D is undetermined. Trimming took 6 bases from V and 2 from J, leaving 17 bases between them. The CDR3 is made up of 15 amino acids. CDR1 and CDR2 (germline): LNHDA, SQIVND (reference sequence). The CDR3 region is CASSPLPDGTYEQYF. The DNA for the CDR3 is TGTGCCAGTAGCCCTTTACCCGACGGTACCTACGAGCAGTACTTC.

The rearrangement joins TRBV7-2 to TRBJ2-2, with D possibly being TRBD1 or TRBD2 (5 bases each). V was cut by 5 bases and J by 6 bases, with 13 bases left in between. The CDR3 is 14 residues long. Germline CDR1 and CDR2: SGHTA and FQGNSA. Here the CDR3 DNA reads TGTGCCAGCAGCAGGGACGTAGGACCCGGGGAGCTGTTTTTT. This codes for CASSRDVGPGELFF.

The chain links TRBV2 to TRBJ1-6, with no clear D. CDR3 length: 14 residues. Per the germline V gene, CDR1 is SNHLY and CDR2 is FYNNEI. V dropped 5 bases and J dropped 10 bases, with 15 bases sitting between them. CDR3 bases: TGTGCCAGCAGTCAAGAGCCGTCGGGATCACCCCTCCACTTT. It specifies CASSQEPSGSPLHF.

CDR3 DNA sequence: TGTGCCAGCAGCTTTGGCCCGAACACTGAAGCTTTCTTT. Protein sequence: CASSFGPNTEAFF. V and J are TRBV7-2 and TRBJ1-1; no clear D. CDR3 size: 13 residues. Trimming cost V 3 bases and J 1 base, with 6 bases left between them. Germline V CDR1 and CDR2: SGHTA, FQGNSA.

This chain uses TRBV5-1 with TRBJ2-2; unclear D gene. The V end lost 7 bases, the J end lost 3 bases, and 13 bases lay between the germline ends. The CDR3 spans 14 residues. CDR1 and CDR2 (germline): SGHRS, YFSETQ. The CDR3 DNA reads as TGCGCCAGCGAGGAAGGTCGGGACACCGGGGAGCTGTTTTTT. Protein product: CASEEGRDTGELFF.

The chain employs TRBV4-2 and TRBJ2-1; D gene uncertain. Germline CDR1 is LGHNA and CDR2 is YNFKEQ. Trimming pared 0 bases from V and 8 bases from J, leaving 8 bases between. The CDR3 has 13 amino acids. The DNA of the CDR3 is TGTGCCAGCAGCCAAGACCATGTCTATGAGCAGTTCTTC. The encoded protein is CASSQDHVYEQFF.

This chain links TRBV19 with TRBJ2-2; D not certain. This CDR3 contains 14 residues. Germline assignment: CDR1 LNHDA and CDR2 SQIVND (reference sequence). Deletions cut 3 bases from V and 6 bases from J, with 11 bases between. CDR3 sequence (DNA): TGTGCCAGTAGTATTGGGGTAAGGGCCGGGGAGCTGTTTTTT. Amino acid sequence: CASSIGVRAGELFF.

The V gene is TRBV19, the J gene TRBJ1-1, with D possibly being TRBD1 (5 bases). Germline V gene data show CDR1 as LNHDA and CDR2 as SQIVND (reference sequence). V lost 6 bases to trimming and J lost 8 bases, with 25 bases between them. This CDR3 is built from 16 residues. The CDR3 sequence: CASRGFGQGRVLEAFF. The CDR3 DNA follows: TGTGCCAGTAGAGGGTTCGGGCAGGGACGGGTCTTGGAAGCTTTCTTT.

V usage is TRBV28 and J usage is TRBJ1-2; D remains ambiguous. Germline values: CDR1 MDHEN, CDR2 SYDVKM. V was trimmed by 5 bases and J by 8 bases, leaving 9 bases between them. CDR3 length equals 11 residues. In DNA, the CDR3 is TGTGCCAGCAGTGGACGGGTCGGCTACACCTTC. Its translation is CASSGRVGYTF.

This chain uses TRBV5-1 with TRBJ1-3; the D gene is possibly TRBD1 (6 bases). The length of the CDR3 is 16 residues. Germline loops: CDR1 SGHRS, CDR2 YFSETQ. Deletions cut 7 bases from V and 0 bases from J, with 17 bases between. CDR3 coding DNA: TGCGCCAGCTCCCTGGGGGGGGCCCGCTCTGGAAACACCATATATTTT. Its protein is CASSLGGARSGNTIYF.

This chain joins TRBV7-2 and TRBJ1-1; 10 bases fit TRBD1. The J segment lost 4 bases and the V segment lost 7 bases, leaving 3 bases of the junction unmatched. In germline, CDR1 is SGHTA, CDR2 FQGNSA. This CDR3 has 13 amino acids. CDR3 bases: TGTGCCAGCACCTGGGACAGGGGCACTGAAGCTTTCTTT. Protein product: CASTWDRGTEAFF.

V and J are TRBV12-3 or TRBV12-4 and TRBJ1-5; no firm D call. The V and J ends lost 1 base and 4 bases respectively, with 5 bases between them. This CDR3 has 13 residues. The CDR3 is CASSLVVNQPQHF. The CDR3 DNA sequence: TGTGCCAGCAGTTTAGTGGTGAATCAGCCCCAGCATTTT.

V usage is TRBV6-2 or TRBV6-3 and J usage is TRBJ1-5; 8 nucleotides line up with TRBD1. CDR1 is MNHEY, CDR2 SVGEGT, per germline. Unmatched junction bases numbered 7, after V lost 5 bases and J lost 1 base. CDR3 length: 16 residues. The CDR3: CASSPGQGASNQPQHF. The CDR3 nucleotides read TGTGCCAGCAGTCCAGGACAGGGAGCCAGCAATCAGCCCCAGCATTTT.

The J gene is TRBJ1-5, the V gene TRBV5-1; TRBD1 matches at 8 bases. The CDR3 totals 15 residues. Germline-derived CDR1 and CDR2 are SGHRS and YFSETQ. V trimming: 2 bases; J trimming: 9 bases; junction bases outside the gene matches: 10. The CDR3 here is CASSLQGEEASPQHF. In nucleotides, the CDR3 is TGCGCCAGCAGCTTACAGGGGGAGGAAGCATCGCCCCAGCATTTT.

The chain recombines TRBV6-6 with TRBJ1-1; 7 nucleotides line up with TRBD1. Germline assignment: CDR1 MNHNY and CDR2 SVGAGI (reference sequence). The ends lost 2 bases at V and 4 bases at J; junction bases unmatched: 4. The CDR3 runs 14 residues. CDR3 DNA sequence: TGTGCCAGCAGTTACCCCTACAGGGGCACTGAAGCTTTCTTT. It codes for CASSYPYRGTEAFF.

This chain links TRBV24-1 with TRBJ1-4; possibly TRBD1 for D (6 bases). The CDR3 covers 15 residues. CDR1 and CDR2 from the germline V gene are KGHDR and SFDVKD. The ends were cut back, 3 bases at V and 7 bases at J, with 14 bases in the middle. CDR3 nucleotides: TGTGCCACCAGTGATGGCGCGACAGGATCTGAAAAACTGTTTTTT. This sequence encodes CATSDGATGSEKLFF.

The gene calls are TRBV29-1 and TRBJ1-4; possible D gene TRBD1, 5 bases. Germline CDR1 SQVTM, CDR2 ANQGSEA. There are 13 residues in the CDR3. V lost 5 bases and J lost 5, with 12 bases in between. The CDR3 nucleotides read TGCAGCGTTCTCCGGGACCTAAATGAAAAACTGTTTTTT. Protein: CSVLRDLNEKLFF.

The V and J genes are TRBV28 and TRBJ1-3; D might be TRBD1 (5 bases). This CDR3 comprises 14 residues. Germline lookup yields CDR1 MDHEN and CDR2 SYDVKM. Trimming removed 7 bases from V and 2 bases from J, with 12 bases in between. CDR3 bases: TGTGCCAGCACCCCCGGGACCACTGGAAACACCATATATTTT. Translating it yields CASTPGTTGNTIYF. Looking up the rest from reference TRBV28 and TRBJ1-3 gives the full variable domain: DVKVTQSSRYLVKRTGEKVFLECVQDMDHENMFWYRQDPGLGLRLIYFSYDVKMKEKGDIPEGYSVSREKKERFSLILESASTNQTSMYLCASTPGTTGNTIYFGEGSWLTVV.

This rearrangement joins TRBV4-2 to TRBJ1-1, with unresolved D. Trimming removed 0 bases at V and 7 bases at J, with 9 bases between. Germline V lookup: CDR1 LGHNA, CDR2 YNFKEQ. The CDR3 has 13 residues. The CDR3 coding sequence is TGTGCCAGCAGCCAAGATAAAGAGTTTGAAGCTTTCTTT. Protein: CASSQDKEFEAFF.

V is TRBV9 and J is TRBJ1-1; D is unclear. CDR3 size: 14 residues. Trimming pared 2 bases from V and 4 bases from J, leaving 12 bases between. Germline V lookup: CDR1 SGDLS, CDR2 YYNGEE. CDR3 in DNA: TGTGCCAGCAGCGTCGTATTCGGTGGCACTGAAGCTTTCTTT. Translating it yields CASSVVFGGTEAFF.